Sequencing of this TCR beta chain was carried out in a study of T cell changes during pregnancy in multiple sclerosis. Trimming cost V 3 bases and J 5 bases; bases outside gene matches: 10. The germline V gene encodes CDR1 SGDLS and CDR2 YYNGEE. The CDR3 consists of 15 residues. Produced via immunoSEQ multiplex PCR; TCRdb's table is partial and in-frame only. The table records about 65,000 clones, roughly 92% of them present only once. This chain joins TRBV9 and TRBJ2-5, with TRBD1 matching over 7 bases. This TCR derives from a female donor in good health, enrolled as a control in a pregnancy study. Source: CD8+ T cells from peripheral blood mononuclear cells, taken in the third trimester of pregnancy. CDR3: CASSATKGAGETQYF. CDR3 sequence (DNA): TGTGCCAGCAGCGCAACCAAGGGGGCTGGGGAGACCCAGTACTTC. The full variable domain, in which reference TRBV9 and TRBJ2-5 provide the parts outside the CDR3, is DSGVTQTPKHLITATGQRVTLRCSPRSGDLSVYWYQQSLDQGLQFLIQYYNGEERAKGNILERFSAQQFPDLHSELNLSSLELGDSALYFCASSATKGAGETQYFGPGTRLLVL.